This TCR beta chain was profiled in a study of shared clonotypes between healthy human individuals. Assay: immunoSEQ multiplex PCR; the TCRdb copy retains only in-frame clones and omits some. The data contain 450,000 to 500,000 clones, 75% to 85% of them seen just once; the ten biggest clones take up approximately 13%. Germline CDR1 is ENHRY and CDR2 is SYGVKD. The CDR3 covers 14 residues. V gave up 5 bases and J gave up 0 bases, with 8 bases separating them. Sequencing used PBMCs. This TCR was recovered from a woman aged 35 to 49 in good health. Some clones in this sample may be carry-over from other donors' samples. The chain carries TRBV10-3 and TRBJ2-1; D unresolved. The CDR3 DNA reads TGTGCCATCAGTCCGGCCAGCTCCTACAATGAGCAGTTCTTC. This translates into CAISPASSYNEQFF.